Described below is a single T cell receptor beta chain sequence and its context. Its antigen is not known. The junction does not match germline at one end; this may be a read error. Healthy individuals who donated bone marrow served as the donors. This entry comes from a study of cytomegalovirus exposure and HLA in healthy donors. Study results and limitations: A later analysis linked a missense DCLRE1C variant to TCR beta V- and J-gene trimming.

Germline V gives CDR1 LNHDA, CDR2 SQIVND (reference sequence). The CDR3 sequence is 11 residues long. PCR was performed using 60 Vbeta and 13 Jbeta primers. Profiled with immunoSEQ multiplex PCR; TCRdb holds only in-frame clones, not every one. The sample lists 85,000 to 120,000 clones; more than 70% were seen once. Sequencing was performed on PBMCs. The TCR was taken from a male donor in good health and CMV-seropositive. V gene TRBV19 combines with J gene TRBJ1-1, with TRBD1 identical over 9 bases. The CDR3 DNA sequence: TGTGCCAGTAGTTCGGGGACAGGGACCCACTTT. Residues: CASSSGTGTHF.